This is a list of T cell receptor beta chains from one sample in a study of blood T cell repertoires in COVID-19. The assay was immunoSEQ multiplex PCR, and TCRdb's table has in-frame clones only and misses some. There are about 140,000 clones in the sample; 88% occur only once, and 2.5% lies in the top ten. Sequenced input: peripheral blood. Receptor source: a human donor with COVID-19, enrolled during active disease. The donor label of this sample is uncertain. Both conserved end residues are part of each CDR3. A D gene is named only where the DNA matches it firmly. Clone size appears in some rows only: once, few, many, or a class for an expanded clone.

v_gene	d_gene	abundance	len	j_gene	CDR3aa	CDR3nt
TRBV12-3/TRBV12-4	TRBD1	-	13	TRBJ1-1	CASRAGGWTEAFF	TGTGCCAGCAGAGCAGGGGGTTGGACTGAAGCTTTCTTT
TRBV4-2	-	-	21	TRBJ2-4	CASSQVGRGPGLIMAKNIQYF	TGTGCCAGCAGCCAAGTCGGTCGAGGCCCAGGGCTAATTATGGCCAAAAACATTCAGTACTTC
TRBV6-5	-	-	14	TRBJ2-1	CASSRRDTDDEQFF	TGTGCCAGCAGTCGCCGGGACACAGACGATGAGCAGTTCTTC
TRBV27	-	-	15	TRBJ1-6	CASSPPQGTNSPLHF	TGTGCCAGCAGTCCTCCACAGGGAACGAATTCACCCCTCCACTTT
TRBV2	-	-	14	TRBJ1-1	CASSEERGGTEAFF	TGTGCCAGCAGTGAAGAGCGGGGGGGCACTGAAGCTTTCTTT
TRBV11-2	TRBD1	once	16	TRBJ1-1	CASSWAFRDRLSSAFF	TGTGCCAGCAGCTGGGCTTTCCGGGACAGGCTATCTTCAGCTTTCTTT
TRBV6-5	-	-	12	TRBJ2-5	CASRGPVETQYF	TGTGCCAGCAGGGGCCCGGTAGAGACCCAGTACTTC
TRBV19	-	few	13	TRBJ2-3	CASSMGVTDTQYF	TGTGCCAGTAGTATGGGAGTGACAGATACGCAGTATTTT
TRBV4-1	TRBD2	-	17	TRBJ2-3	CASSQEALAGETDTQYF	TGCGCCAGCAGCCAAGAGGCTCTAGCGGGGGAAACAGATACGCAGTATTTT
TRBV2	-	-	13	TRBJ1-5	CASSEGTWQPQHF	TGTGCCAGCAGTGAAGGGACTTGGCAGCCCCAGCATTTT
TRBV5-1	TRBD2	-	13	TRBJ2-1	CASNIAGDNEQFF	TGCGCCAGCAACATAGCGGGGGACAATGAGCAGTTCTTC
TRBV6-2/TRBV6-3	TRBD1	once	16	TRBJ1-1	CASSYQFRGRGTEAFF	TGTGCCAGCAGTTACCAATTCAGGGGGCGCGGGACTGAAGCTTTCTTT
TRBV11-3	TRBD2	once	14	TRBJ2-5	CASSRTSGQETQYF	TGTGCCAGCAGCAGGACTAGCGGGCAAGAGACCCAGTACTTC
TRBV3-1/TRBV3-2	TRBD2	-	14	TRBJ2-1	CASSQARGSNEQFF	TGTGCCAGCAGCCAAGCCCGCGGGAGCAATGAGCAGTTCTTC
TRBV30	TRBD1	-	15	TRBJ1-5	CAWSPGTGGSQPQHF	TGTGCCTGGAGTCCCGGGACAGGAGGGAGCCAGCCCCAGCATTTT
TRBV11-1	TRBD2	-	16	TRBJ2-7	CASSFSLAGGTYEQYF	TGTGCCAGCAGCTTTAGCCTAGCGGGGGGCACCTACGAGCAGTACTTC
TRBV5-6	TRBD2	-	14	TRBJ2-3	CASSLGGLAGAQYF	TGTGCCAGCAGCTTGGGAGGACTAGCGGGAGCGCAGTATTTT
TRBV19	TRBD2	-	15	TRBJ2-7	CASSGLAGESYEQYF	TGTGCCAGTAGCGGGCTAGCGGGAGAGTCCTACGAGCAGTACTTC
TRBV11-3	-	-	13	TRBJ2-1	CASHPLENNEQFF	TGTGCCAGCCACCCTCTGGAGAACAATGAGCAGTTCTTC
TRBV5-1	-	-	15	TRBJ1-5	CASSLTGDSNQPQHF	TGCGCCAGCAGCTTGACGGGAGATAGCAATCAGCCCCAGCATTTT
TRBV2	-	-	14	TRBJ1-4	CASSSQAFNEKLFF	TGTGCCAGCAGTTCACAGGCCTTTAATGAAAAACTGTTTTTT
TRBV27	-	-	13	TRBJ2-7	CASSPTRQYEQYF	TGTGCCAGCAGTCCCACGAGGCAGTACGAGCAGTACTTC
TRBV4-1	TRBD1	-	17	TRBJ1-2	CASSRFRGKMEGYGYTF	TGCGCCAGCAGCCGCTTCAGGGGGAAGATGGAGGGGTATGGCTACACCTTC
TRBV18	-	-	16	TRBJ1-2	CASSPAAEGPNYGYTF	TGTGCCAGCTCACCGGCGGCAGAAGGTCCTAACTATGGCTACACCTTC
TRBV10-2	TRBD1	-	17	TRBJ1-6	CASSDGNRQGNNSPLHF	TGCGCCAGCAGTGACGGGAACAGACAGGGGAATAATTCACCCCTCCACTTT
TRBV4-1	-	many	12	TRBJ2-7	CATGQGGYEQYF	TGCGCCACAGGTCAGGGAGGATACGAGCAGTACTTC
TRBV7-9	TRBD1	-	16	TRBJ2-7	CASSFPVGTGGYEQYF	TGTGCCAGCAGCTTCCCCGTCGGGACAGGGGGTTACGAGCAGTACTTC
TRBV5-6	TRBD1	-	15	TRBJ1-2	CASSIGQGLHYGYTF	TGTGCCAGCAGCATTGGACAGGGCCTCCACTATGGCTACACCTTC
TRBV5-1	-	-	15	TRBJ2-5	CASSRSGRLEETQYF	TGCGCCAGCAGCCGCTCAGGGCGGCTCGAAGAGACCCAGTACTTC
TRBV3-1/TRBV3-2	-	-	15	TRBJ2-1	CASSPSGTSYNEQFF	TGTGCCAGCAGCCCCTCCGGGACTTCCTACAATGAGCAGTTCTTC
TRBV30	TRBD2	-	15	TRBJ2-7	CAWSASSGRSHEQYF	TGTGCCTGGAGTGCCTCCAGCGGGAGATCCCACGAGCAGTACTTC
TRBV9	TRBD2	-	15	TRBJ2-1	CASSGGLAGVNEQFF	TGTGCCAGCAGCGGAGGACTAGCGGGAGTTAATGAGCAGTTCTTC
TRBV5-4	-	-	16	TRBJ1-2	CASTQGNGRENYGYTF	TGTGCCAGCACACAAGGGAATGGCCGGGAGAACTATGGCTACACCTTC
TRBV6-5	TRBD2	-	15	TRBJ2-2	CASIKRGGGTGELFF	TGTGCCAGCATTAAGCGGGGGGGTGGAACCGGGGAGCTGTTTTTT
TRBV2	TRBD1	-	14	TRBJ1-6	CASLPGGRNSPLHF	TGTGCCAGCCTCCCAGGGGGACGGAATTCACCCCTCCACTTT
TRBV6-5	TRBD1	-	13	TRBJ1-2	CAYTTGEHYGYTF	TGTGCCTATACGACAGGGGAGCACTATGGCTACACCTTC
TRBV3-1/TRBV3-2	-	-	13	TRBJ2-1	CASSQDRYNEQFF	TGTGCCAGCAGCCAAGATAGATACAATGAGCAGTTCTTC
TRBV5-1	TRBD1	-	15	TRBJ1-1	CASSGQGALDTEAFF	TGCGCCAGCAGCGGACAGGGGGCGCTGGACACTGAAGCTTTCTTT
TRBV10-2	-	-	13	TRBJ1-5	CASSVGGDQPQHF	TGCGCCAGCAGTGTGGGGGGAGACCAGCCCCAGCATTTT
TRBV7-2	-	-	15	TRBJ1-5	CASSSAGVGDQPQHF	TGTGCCAGCAGCTCCGCGGGAGTCGGGGATCAGCCCCAGCATTTT
TRBV21-1	-	once	13	TRBJ2-1	CASSTQAGNEQFF	TGTGCCAGCAGCACCCAGGCAGGGAATGAGCAGTTCTTC
TRBV6-5	-	-	13	TRBJ2-7	CASRSGGTYEQYF	TGTGCCAGCAGGAGCGGCGGAACCTACGAGCAGTACTTC
TRBV5-1	TRBD2	-	15	TRBJ2-3	CASSFGSGRADTQYF	TGCGCCAGCAGCTTCGGTAGCGGGAGGGCAGATACGCAGTATTTT
TRBV2	TRBD1	-	15	TRBJ1-1	CASSSTGGMNTEAFF	TGTGCCAGCAGTTCGACAGGGGGCATGAACACTGAAGCTTTCTTT
TRBV10-1	-	-	13	TRBJ2-1	CASQKGGTNEQFF	TGCGCCAGCCAGAAAGGGGGTACAAATGAGCAGTTCTTC
TRBV7-9	-	-	14	TRBJ1-3	CASSQSSRGNTIYF	TGTGCCAGCAGCCAATCCAGCCGGGGGAACACCATATATTTT
TRBV9	TRBD2	-	15	TRBJ2-7	CASSQGLAGGYEQYF	TGTGCCAGCAGCCAGGGGCTAGCGGGGGGCTACGAGCAGTACTTC
TRBV5-1	TRBD2	-	16	TRBJ2-1	CASSPLAVAAYNEQFF	TGCGCCAGCAGCCCACTAGCGGTAGCCGCCTACAATGAGCAGTTCTTC